Listed below are T cell receptor beta chains from one sample, sequenced in a study of early T cells in non-severe SARS-CoV-2 infection. Via MiXCR, TCRdb re-called the 5' RACE reads, giving one row per CDR3 protein. Of about 110,000 distinct CDR3 sequences detected, 9% to 13% appear once; the ten largest clones hold around 3.1%. Sequencing was performed on whole blood. These receptors all come from an adult who was a healthcare worker with PCR-confirmed SARS-CoV-2 infection or an uninfected control (not recorded which). The conserved cysteine and the conserved F or W are not part of the CDR3 here. The D gene is left open where the match is weak.

cdr3_aa v_call d_call j_call cdr3_length
ASSPLLEGNYGYT TRBV18 - TRBJ1-2 13
ASSSNPHPNYEQY TRBV28 - TRBJ2-7 13
ASSLTGDTEAF TRBV7-9 - TRBJ1-1 11
SASSTSGKKTQY TRBV20-1 TRBD2 TRBJ2-5 12
ASSDIVWNEQF TRBV6-6 - TRBJ2-1 11
ASSLYDRDHTEAF TRBV5-1 TRBD1 TRBJ1-1 13
ASSGASPPYNEQF TRBV5-1 - TRBJ2-1 13
ASIGTSGGEQY TRBV6-6 TRBD2 TRBJ2-7 11
SVGGQGLL TRBV29-1 TRBD1 TRBJ1-1 8
ASGYPGYEQY TRBV10-2 - TRBJ2-7 10
SAARDGSLETQY TRBV20-1 - TRBJ2-5 12
SARDRGSEAF TRBV20-1 TRBD1 TRBJ1-1 10
ASTDPNSPLH TRBV6-2/TRBV6-3 - TRBJ1-6 10
ATSDPDRPGANVLT TRBV24-1 - TRBJ2-6 14
ASSPLLAAHYNEQF TRBV6-4 TRBD2 TRBJ2-1 14
ASSLKITQGAAGELF TRBV14 - TRBJ2-2 15
SAGPAGAGEQY TRBV29-1 TRBD2 TRBJ2-7 11
SGRTDSYEQY TRBV29-1 - TRBJ2-7 10
SAEVGGSSGRNEQF TRBV20-1 TRBD2 TRBJ2-1 14
ASSQASSNQPQH TRBV4-2 - TRBJ1-5 12
SASYGYT TRBV20-1 - TRBJ1-2 7
SASPVSGETQY TRBV20-1 - TRBJ2-5 11
SVGGETQY TRBV29-1 - TRBJ2-5 8
ASSEGIYSGNTIY TRBV6-1 - TRBJ1-3 13
ANSGTSGRGGTDTQY TRBV2 TRBD2 TRBJ2-3 15
SARGGARGTEAF TRBV20-1 - TRBJ1-1 12
ASIAEVAGELF TRBV2 - TRBJ2-2 11
ASSPSSGGYSYNEQF TRBV7-3 TRBD2 TRBJ2-1 15
ASTSRGLGIYEQY TRBV28 - TRBJ2-7 13
ASRPASVDRGFYEQY TRBV6-5 TRBD1 TRBJ2-7 15
ASSSHGARGNEQF TRBV7-2 - TRBJ2-1 13
SASPEGRGSYNEQF TRBV20-1 - TRBJ2-1 14
AISESGQPQH TRBV10-3 - TRBJ1-5 10
ASSFVDGRNQPQH TRBV12-3/TRBV12-4 - TRBJ1-5 13
ASSIPTARGSPLH TRBV21-1 - TRBJ1-6 13
ASSEGQQGSGQY TRBV9 TRBD1 TRBJ2-7 12
SASGGSEQY TRBV20-1 TRBD2 TRBJ2-7 9
ASSSQGPGTDTQY TRBV7-3 - TRBJ2-3 13
ASSQVQGNTIY TRBV4-1 - TRBJ1-3 11
ASGGGDTEAF TRBV7-8 TRBD1 TRBJ1-1 10
ASRQAGQNTEAF TRBV2 - TRBJ1-1 12
ASSFAGAGNTIY TRBV12-3/TRBV12-4 - TRBJ1-3 12
ASSQDRGSYNEQF TRBV7-2 - TRBJ2-1 13
ASSQAGAEDTQY TRBV3-1 - TRBJ2-3 12
ASSLRTGEAF TRBV7-2 TRBD1 TRBJ1-1 10
ASSLAAGPNQPQH TRBV5-1 - TRBJ1-5 13
ASSDSFDQPQH TRBV6-1 - TRBJ1-5 11
ASSLLTSENTEAF TRBV5-6 - TRBJ1-1 13
ASSQQGYSPLH TRBV7-9 - TRBJ1-6 11
ASSLTKAHNEQF TRBV2 - TRBJ2-1 12
ASSPIPRAANTGELF TRBV7-6 - TRBJ2-2 15
ASSSNSFNYGYT TRBV7-9 - TRBJ1-2 12
ATSSSSGRTDTQY TRBV15 - TRBJ2-3 13
ASSHSYEQY TRBV3-1 - TRBJ2-7 9
ATSDSGQPQH TRBV24-1 - TRBJ1-5 10